This T cell receptor (beta chain) was recorded in a study of T cell changes during pregnancy in multiple sclerosis (dated by TCRdb to about 2019). For context, the study as a whole: Changes in the T cell repertoire over the course of pregnancy were examined in this study in women with multiple sclerosis.

On this clone itself: The clone's antigen remains unknown. The record has no base qualities; no much larger clone is one base away.

V ends up 5 bases short and J 3 bases short, with an unmatched junction base count of 5. CDR1 and CDR2, looked up from the germline V gene, are SGHAT and FQNNGV. Measured from the cysteine to the phenylalanine, the CDR3 is 14 residues long. CDR3 DNA only is kept here, 42 bases in frame from base 1. The library was produced with the immunoSEQ multiplex PCR assay. TCRdb carries this immuneACCESS record with in-frame sequences only. Its versions omit some clonotypes, under half of them owing to an unresolved V gene in the studies checked, with the rest unexplained. The sample profile shows about 59,000 clones; around nine tenths of them were found once. The top ten clonotypes cover roughly 0.85% of the sample.

The source material was peripheral blood, sampled before pregnancy. The chain couples TRBV11-2 to TRBJ2-5; 8 nucleotides in the junction match TRBD1. The TCR originated in a female donor with multiple sclerosis, enrolled in a pregnancy study. The CDR3 is CASSQRDRKETQYF. The nucleotides are TGTGCCAGCAGCCAACGGGACAGGAAAGAGACCCAGTACTTC.